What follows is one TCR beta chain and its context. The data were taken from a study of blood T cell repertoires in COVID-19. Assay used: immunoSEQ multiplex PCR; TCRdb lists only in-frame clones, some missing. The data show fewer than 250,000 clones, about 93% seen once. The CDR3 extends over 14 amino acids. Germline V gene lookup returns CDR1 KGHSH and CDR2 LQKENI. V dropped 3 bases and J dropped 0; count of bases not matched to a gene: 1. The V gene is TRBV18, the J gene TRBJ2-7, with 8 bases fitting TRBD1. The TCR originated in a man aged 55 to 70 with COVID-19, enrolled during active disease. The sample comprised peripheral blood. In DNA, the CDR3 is TGTGCCAGCTCACCGGACAGGGTCTCCTACGAGCAGTACTTC. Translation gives CASSPDRVSYEQYF.